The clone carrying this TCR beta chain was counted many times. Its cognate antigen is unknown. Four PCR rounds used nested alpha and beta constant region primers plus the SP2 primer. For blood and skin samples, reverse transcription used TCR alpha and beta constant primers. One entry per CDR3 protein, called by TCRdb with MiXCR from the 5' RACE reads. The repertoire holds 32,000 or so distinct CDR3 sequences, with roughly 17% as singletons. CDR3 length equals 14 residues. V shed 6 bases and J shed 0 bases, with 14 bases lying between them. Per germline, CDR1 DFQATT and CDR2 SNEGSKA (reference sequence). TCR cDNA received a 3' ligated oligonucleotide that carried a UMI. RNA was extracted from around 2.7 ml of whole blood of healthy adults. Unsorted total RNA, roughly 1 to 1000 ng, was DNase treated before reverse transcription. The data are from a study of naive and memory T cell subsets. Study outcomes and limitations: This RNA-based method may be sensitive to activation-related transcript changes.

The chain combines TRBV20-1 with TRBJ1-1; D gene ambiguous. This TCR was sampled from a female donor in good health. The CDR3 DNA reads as TGCAGTGCGAGGACGGGAAATATGAACACTGAAGCTTTCTTT. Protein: CSARTGNMNTEAFF.